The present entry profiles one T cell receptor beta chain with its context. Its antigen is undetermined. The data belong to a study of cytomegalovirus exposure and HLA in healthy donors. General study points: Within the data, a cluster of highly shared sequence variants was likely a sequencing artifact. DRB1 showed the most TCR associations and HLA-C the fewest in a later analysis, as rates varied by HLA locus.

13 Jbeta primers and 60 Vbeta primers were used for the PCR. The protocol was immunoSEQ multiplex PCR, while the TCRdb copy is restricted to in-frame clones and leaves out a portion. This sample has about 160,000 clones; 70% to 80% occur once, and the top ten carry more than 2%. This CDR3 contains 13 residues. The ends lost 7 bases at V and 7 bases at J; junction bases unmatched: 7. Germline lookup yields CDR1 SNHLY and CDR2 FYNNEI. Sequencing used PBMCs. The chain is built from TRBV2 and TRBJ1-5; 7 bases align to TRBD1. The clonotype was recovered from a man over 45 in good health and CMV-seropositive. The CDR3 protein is CASKTGTYQPQHF. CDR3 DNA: TGTGCCAGCAAGACAGGGACTTACCAGCCCCAGCATTTT.